Listed below are T cell receptor beta chains from one sample, sequenced in a study of blood T cell repertoires in COVID-19. TCRdb's copy holds only in-frame clones and misses some; the assay was immunoSEQ multiplex PCR. The repertoire includes a few hundred thousand clones, around nine tenths of them detected once, and around a tenth sits in the top ten. Input material: PBMCs or T cells enriched from blood (not recorded which). These receptors were taken from a woman aged 40 to 49 who had recovered from COVID-19. Each CDR3 is given with its conserved first and last residue. A D gene is named only where the DNA matches it firmly. Where a row states a size, it is once, few, many or the class of an expanded clone; other rows omit it.

clone_size	d_call	v_call	j_call	cdr3_nt	cdr3_aa
once	.	TRBV28	TRBJ1-1	TGTGCCAGCAGTTTGATGACGGCGGGGGACACTGAAGCTTTCTTT	CASSLMTAGDTEAFF
.	.	TRBV9	TRBJ1-2	TGTGCCAGCAGCCTAAGGATCGGAGCTGATGGCTACACCTTC	CASSLRIGADGYTF
.	TRBD1	TRBV28	TRBJ1-6	TGTGCCAGCAATTTGGCAGGGGGACAATCACCCCTCCACTTT	CASNLAGGQSPLHF
.	.	TRBV4-1	TRBJ2-2	TGCGCCAGCAGCCAAGAAAGAATGTTAAGGGGGGAGGGCACCGGGGAGCTGTTTTTT	CASSQERMLRGEGTGELFF
.	.	TRBV19	TRBJ2-2	TGTGCCAGTAGTATCACAGGGTCCGGGGAGCTGTTTTTT	CASSITGSGELFF
.	.	TRBV30	TRBJ2-1	TGTGCCTGGAAACTAGAATCGGCCTATTCTGAGCAGTTCTTC	CAWKLESAYSEQFF
.	TRBD2	TRBV5-8	TRBJ2-7	TGTGCCAGCAGCTTGCCCTCTACTAGCGGGGGGCGTTCCTACGAGCAGTACTTC	CASSLPSTSGGRSYEQYF
.	.	TRBV4-3	TRBJ2-2	TGCGCCAGCAGCCAAGAACCAGCGAACACCGGGGAGCTGTTTTTT	CASSQEPANTGELFF
.	.	TRBV3-1/TRBV3-2	TRBJ2-2	TGTGCCAGCAGCCCTACCAAACTAGATAACACCGGGGAGCTGTTTTTT	CASSPTKLDNTGELFF
.	.	TRBV5-1	TRBJ2-2	TGCGCCAGCAGCTTGGGCAGGGGTGGCACCGGGGAGCTGTTTTTT	CASSLGRGGTGELFF
.	.	TRBV7-9	TRBJ2-1	TGTGCCAGCAGCCCTGGGACTTCCCCCCATGAGCAGTTCTTC	CASSPGTSPHEQFF
.	.	TRBV11-3	TRBJ2-3	TGTGCCAGCACCCACTCCGGAGTTAGCACAGATACGCAGTATTTT	CASTHSGVSTDTQYF
.	TRBD1	TRBV6-8	TRBJ2-7	TGTGCCAGCAGTCCGGGACAGGGGACCTACGAGCAGTACTTC	CASSPGQGTYEQYF
.	.	TRBV5-6	TRBJ2-1	TGTGCCAGCAGCTTGCTAGCAGCCTACAATGAGCAGTTCTTC	CASSLLAAYNEQFF
.	TRBD1	TRBV5-6	TRBJ1-1	TGTGCCAGCAGCGCCACAGGGGGCGGGGAAGCTTTCTTT	CASSATGGGEAFF
.	TRBD1	TRBV9	TRBJ1-1	TGTGCCAGCAGCGTCATACAGGGGGGTGGGACTGAAGCTTTCTTT	CASSVIQGGGTEAFF
.	.	TRBV9	TRBJ2-5	TGTGCCAGCAGCCGGACAGAAGAGACCCAGTACTTC	CASSRTEETQYF
.	TRBD2	TRBV7-2	TRBJ2-2	TGTGCCAGCAGCTTAAGTCCGGGGGGGAACACCGGGGAGCTGTTTTTT	CASSLSPGGNTGELFF
.	.	TRBV27	TRBJ2-6	TGTGCCAGCAGGGGGAGCTCTGGGGCCAACGTCCTGACTTTC	CASRGSSGANVLTF
once	TRBD2	TRBV7-2	TRBJ2-1	TGTGCCAGCAGCTTAGGAGTAGCGGGAGGCCCGGGGTATGAGCAGTTCTTC	CASSLGVAGGPGYEQFF
.	TRBD2	TRBV6-2/TRBV6-3	TRBJ2-3	TGTGCCAGCAGTTACGGAGCGGGGGCATCCACAGATACGCAGTATTTT	CASSYGAGASTDTQYF
.	TRBD1	TRBV19	TRBJ2-5	TGTGCCAGTACCCCGCGAGAGGGGGCTGGGGAGACCCAGTACTTC	CASTPREGAGETQYF
.	TRBD1	TRBV24-1	TRBJ1-2	TGTGCCACCAGTGATACACAGGGGCCGCACTATGGCTACACCTTC	CATSDTQGPHYGYTF
.	TRBD1	TRBV10-3	TRBJ1-4	TGTGCCATCAGTGAAGCAGGGGGGGAAAAACTGTTTTTT	CAISEAGGEKLFF
.	.	TRBV5-1	TRBJ2-3	TGCGCCAGCAGCTTGCAGGACAGAGGTCTAGATACGCAGTATTTT	CASSLQDRGLDTQYF